The rows below give T cell receptor beta chains drawn from one sample of a study of control samples from healthy donors and cancer patients. The repertoire was sequenced with immunoSEQ multiplex PCR; TCRdb's copy has only in-frame clones and lacks some. The sample yields around 120,000 clones, about 90% seen once. Sample: blood. These receptors all come from a man in his sixties in good health. The CDR3 runs from the conserved cysteine through the conserved F or W. A D gene is named only where the DNA matches it firmly. Not all rows give a size; the values are once, few, many and, for expanded clones, a class.

>TRBV7-2|TRBJ1-1|few|15|TRBD1
CASSLGESTGGLAFF
TGTGCCAGCAGCTTAGGGGAGAGTACAGGGGGTTTGGCTTTCTTT
>TRBV4-3|TRBJ2-2|-|15|-
CASSRGWGAPGELFF
TGCGCCAGCAGCCGTGGCTGGGGGGCCCCCGGGGAGCTGTTTTTT
>TRBV3-1/TRBV3-2|TRBJ1-6|-|18|-
CASSPALQGLLGNSPLHF
TGTGCCAGCAGCCCCGCCCTCCAGGGACTCCTGGGTAATTCACCCCTCCACTTT
>TRBV7-8|TRBJ1-2|-|13|-
CASSLGIGYGYTF
TGTGCCAGCAGCTTAGGTATAGGGTATGGCTACACCTTC
>TRBV12-3/TRBV12-4|TRBJ1-2|-|12|-
CASRPGSSGYTF
TGTGCCAGCAGACCGGGGTCAAGCGGCTACACCTTC
>TRBV5-1|TRBJ1-2|-|13|TRBD1
CASSSGQTYGYTF
TGCGCCAGCAGCTCGGGACAGACCTATGGCTACACCTTC
>TRBV28|TRBJ1-5|-|19|-
CASSSSGSLGLFGNQPQHF
TGTGCCAGCAGTTCGTCCGGGTCCCTGGGCCTTTTTGGCAATCAGCCCCAGCATTTT
>TRBV24-1|TRBJ2-7|-|13|-
CATSDGLSYEQYF
TGTGCCACCAGTGATGGTCTCTCCTACGAGCAGTACTTC
>TRBV24-1|TRBJ2-7|-|13|TRBD2
CATSLGGSYEQYF
TGTGCCACCAGTTTGGGGGGGTCCTACGAGCAGTACTTC
>TRBV19|TRBJ1-5|-|15|TRBD1
CASSGGQGSHQPQHF
TGTGCCAGTAGTGGCGGACAGGGGTCGCATCAGCCCCAGCATTTT
>TRBV10-3|TRBJ2-7|-|12|-
CAIRGPAYEQYF
TGTGCCATCAGAGGACCAGCCTACGAGCAGTACTTC
>TRBV28|TRBJ1-5|-|15|-
CASGRGGAGNQPQHF
TGTGCCAGCGGCCGGGGGGGCGCAGGCAATCAGCCCCAGCATTTT
>TRBV2|TRBJ2-1|once|12|TRBD2
CASSWTRDEQFF
TGTGCCAGCTCCTGGACTAGGGATGAGCAGTTCTTC
>TRBV28|TRBJ1-1|-|14|TRBD1
CASRQDRVTSEAFF
TGTGCCAGCAGACAGGACAGGGTGACGTCTGAAGCTTTCTTT
>TRBV28|TRBJ1-4|-|11|-
CASQGSLVLFF
TGTGCCAGCCAAGGGTCCCTAGTACTGTTTTTT
>TRBV28|TRBJ2-7|-|15|-
CASSSLGWGDYEQYF
TGTGCCAGCAGTTCCCTAGGATGGGGAGACTACGAGCAGTACTTC
>TRBV11-2|TRBJ2-3|-|14|-
CASSIPGPQITQYF
TGTGCCAGCAGTATACCGGGCCCGCAGATAACGCAGTATTTT
>TRBV30|TRBJ1-3|-|14|-
CAWSNGNSGNTIYF
TGTGCCTGGAGTAACGGCAACTCTGGAAACACCATATATTTT
>TRBV20-1|TRBJ1-2|-|14|-
CSASREGRGYGYTF
TGCAGTGCTAGTCGAGAGGGGCGAGGCTATGGCTACACCTTC
>TRBV9|TRBJ1-2|-|12|-
CASSVDGYGYTF
TGTGCCAGCAGCGTAGACGGGTATGGCTACACCTTC
>TRBV5-6|TRBJ1-5|-|17|TRBD1
CASSLGTGGAGNQPQHF
TGTGCCAGCAGCTTGGGGACAGGGGGAGCAGGCAATCAGCCCCAGCATTTT
>TRBV5-1|TRBJ2-3|once|15|TRBD2
CASSLALAGTDTQYF
TGCGCCAGCAGCTTGGCACTAGCGGGCACAGATACGCAGTATTTT
>TRBV6-5|TRBJ1-5|-|15|-
CASSYSTGTNQPQHF
TGTGCCAGCAGTTACTCGACGGGGACCAATCAGCCCCAGCATTTT
>TRBV5-1|TRBJ2-3|-|16|-
CASSLFQSSATDTQYF
TGCGCCAGCAGCTTGTTTCAGTCTTCGGCCACAGATACGCAGTATTTT
>TRBV29-1|TRBJ2-7|-|12|-
CSVLTDLYEQYF
TGCAGCGTCTTGACAGACCTCTACGAGCAGTACTTC
>TRBV11-1|TRBJ2-3|-|15|-
CASSLVLRETDTQYF
TGTGCCAGCAGCTTAGTCCTTCGAGAGACAGATACGCAGTATTTT